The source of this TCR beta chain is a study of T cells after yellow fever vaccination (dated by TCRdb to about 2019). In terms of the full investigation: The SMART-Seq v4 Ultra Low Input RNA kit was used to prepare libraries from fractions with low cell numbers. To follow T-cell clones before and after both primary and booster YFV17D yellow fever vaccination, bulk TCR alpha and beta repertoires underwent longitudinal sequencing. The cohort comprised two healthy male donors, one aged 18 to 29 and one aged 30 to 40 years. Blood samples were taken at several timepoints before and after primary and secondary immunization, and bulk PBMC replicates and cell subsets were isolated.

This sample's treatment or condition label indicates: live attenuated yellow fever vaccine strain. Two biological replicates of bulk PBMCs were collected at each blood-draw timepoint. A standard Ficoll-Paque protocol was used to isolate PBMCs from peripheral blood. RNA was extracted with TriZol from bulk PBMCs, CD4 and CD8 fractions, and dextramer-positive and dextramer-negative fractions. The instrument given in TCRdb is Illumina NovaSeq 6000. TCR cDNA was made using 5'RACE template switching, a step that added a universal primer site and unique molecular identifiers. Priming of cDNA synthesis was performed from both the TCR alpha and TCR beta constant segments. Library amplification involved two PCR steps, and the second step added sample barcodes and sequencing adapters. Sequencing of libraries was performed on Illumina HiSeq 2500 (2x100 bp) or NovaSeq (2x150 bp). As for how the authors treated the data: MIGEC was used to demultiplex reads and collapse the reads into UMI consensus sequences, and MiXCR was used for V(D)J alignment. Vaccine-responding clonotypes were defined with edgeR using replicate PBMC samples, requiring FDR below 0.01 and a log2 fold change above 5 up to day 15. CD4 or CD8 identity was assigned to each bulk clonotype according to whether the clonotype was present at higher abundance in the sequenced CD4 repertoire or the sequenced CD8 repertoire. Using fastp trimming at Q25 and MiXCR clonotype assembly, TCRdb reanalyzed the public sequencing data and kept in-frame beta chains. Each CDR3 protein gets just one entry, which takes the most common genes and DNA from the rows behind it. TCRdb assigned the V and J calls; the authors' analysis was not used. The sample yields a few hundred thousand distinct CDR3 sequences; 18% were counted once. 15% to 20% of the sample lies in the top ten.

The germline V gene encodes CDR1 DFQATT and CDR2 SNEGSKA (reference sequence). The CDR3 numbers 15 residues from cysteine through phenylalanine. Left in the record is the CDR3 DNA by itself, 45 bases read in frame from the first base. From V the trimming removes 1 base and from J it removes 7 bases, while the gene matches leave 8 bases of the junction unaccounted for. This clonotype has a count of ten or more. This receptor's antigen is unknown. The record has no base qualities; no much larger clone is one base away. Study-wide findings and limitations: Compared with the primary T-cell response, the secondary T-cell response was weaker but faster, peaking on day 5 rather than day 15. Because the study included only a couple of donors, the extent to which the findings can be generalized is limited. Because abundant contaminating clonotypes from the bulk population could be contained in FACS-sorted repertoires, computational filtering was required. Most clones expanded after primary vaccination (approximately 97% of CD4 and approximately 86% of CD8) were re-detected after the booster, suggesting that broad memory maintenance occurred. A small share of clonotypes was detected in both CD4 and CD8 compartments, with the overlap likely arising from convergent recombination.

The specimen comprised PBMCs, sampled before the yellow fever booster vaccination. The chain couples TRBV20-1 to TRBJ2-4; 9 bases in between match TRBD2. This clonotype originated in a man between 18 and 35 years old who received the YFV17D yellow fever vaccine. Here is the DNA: TGCAGTGCTAGAGCGTCTAGCGGGGACTGGAACATTCAGTACTTC. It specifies CSARASSGDWNIQYF.